This TCR beta chain appears in the sequencing data of a study of siplizumab effects on memory and regulatory T cells. Study conclusions and caveats: Proliferating siplizumab-culture Tregs lacked confirmation of suppressive function. Sequences below about 10^-5 frequency were poorly captured, and few alloreactive clones mapped to unstimulated subsets. Apparently more diverse than memory cells, naive T cells also seemed major alloresponse contributors. Mappable alloreactive CD4+ clones were on average around 69% Treg-derived with siplizumab, about 26% in controls.

Clones were read by immunoSEQ multiplex PCR, and TCRdb kept only the in-frame ones, dropping some. The data hold approximately 100,000 clones, with approximately 92% observed a single time. About this clone: Antigen unknown.

The CDR3 has 15 residues. Germline loops: CDR1 SEHNR, CDR2 FQNEAQ (reference sequence). V shed 1 base and J shed 2 bases, with 10 bases lying between them. J is TRBJ2-3 and V is TRBV7-9, with D unresolved. Sequencing used CD4+ T cells sorted from blood. The clonotype was recovered from a human donor in good health. Some clones in this sample may be carry-over from other donors' samples. The CDR3 DNA is TGTGCCAGCAGCTTAGGGGTTGGAGCCACAGATACGCAGTATTTT. It translates to CASSLGVGATDTQYF.